This paragraph covers one T cell receptor beta chain sequence. Its specificity is unknown. The data were taken from a study of response to subunit inactivated influenza vaccine. MiXCR was run by TCRdb on the RT-PCR reads, yielding one entry per CDR3 protein. The data show fewer than 750,000 distinct CDR3 sequences, roughly 15% seen once. Notes on the study in general: New T cells are recruited in small numbers by each seasonal influenza vaccination, according to the authors' suggestion.

Deletions cut 7 bases from V and 9 bases from J, with 13 bases between. Germline V gene sequence: CDR1 SEHNR, CDR2 FQNEAQ (reference sequence). The CDR3 extends over 12 amino acids. The J gene is TRBJ2-1, the V gene TRBV7-9; D is uncertain. Sample: PBMCs from blood, taken approximately 12 days after vaccination. The sequence was obtained from a man aged 50 to 59 who received an inactivated influenza vaccine. The CDR3 nucleotides are TGTGCCAGCACCTCTTCACCCGTTGAGCAGTTCTTC. Its translation: CASTSSPVEQFF.